This TCR beta chain was captured by sequencing in a study of Ad26.COV2.S vaccination and SARS-CoV-2 variants. Study at large: Intramuscular Ad26.COV2.S doses were given once or twice, 56 days apart.

Sample treatment: 15 to 20 received Ad26.COV2.S at low or high dose, single or two shots; 5 received placebo; per-sample allocation not given. The study sampled participants on day 63 after the first vaccine or placebo injection. Spike of the Wuhan-strain SARS-CoV-2 was expressed by an Ad26 vector, which formed the vaccine. Notes on this clone: Its specificity is not known.

Notes on the study in general: Overall T cell responses may have been underestimated by the analyses of TCR breadth and depth. Vaccinees displayed broader spike-specific TCR repertoires than placebo recipients.

Some clones are missing from TCRdb's copy, which holds only in-frame ones; the method was immunoSEQ multiplex PCR. The sample holds about 680,000 clones; roughly 90% are singletons and the top ten take over 1.3%. The CDR3 contains 12 residues. This chain links TRBV21-1 with TRBJ1-1. TRBV21-1 is listed as a pseudogene. The specimen comprised peripheral blood, sampled in a trial of Ad26.COV2.S vaccine versus placebo. This receptor was identified in a person aged 18-65 years who received the Ad26.COV2.S COVID-19 vaccine or a placebo. CDR3 sequence (DNA): TGTGCCAGCAGCAGAGGGGACACTGAAGCTTTCTTT. Amino acids: CASSRGDTEAFF.